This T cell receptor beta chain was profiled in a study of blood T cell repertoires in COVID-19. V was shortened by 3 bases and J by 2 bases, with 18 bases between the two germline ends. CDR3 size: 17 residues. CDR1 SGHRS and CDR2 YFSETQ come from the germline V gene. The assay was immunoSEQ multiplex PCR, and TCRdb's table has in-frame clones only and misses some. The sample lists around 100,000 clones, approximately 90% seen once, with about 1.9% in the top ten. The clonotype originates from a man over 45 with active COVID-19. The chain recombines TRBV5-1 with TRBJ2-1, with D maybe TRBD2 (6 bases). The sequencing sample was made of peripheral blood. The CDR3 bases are TGCGCCAGCAGCTCCGGGACTCTCGCAGGCCCCTACAATGAGCAGTTCTTC. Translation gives CASSSGTLAGPYNEQFF.